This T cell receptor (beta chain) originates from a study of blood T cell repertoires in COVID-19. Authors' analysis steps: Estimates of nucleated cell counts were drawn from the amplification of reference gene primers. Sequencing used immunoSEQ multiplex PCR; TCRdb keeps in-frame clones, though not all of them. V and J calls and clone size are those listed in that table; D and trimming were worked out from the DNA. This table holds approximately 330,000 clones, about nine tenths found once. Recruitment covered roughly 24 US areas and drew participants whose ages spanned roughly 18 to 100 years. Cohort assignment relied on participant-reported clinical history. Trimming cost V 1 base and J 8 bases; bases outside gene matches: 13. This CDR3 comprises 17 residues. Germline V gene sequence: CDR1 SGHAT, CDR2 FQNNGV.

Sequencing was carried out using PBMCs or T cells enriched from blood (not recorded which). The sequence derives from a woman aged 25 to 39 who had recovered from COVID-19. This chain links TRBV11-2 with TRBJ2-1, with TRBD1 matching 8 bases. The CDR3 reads CASSLVLRDRFLHEQFF. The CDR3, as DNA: TGTGCCAGCAGCTTAGTGTTGCGGGACAGGTTTCTGCATGAGCAGTTCTTC.